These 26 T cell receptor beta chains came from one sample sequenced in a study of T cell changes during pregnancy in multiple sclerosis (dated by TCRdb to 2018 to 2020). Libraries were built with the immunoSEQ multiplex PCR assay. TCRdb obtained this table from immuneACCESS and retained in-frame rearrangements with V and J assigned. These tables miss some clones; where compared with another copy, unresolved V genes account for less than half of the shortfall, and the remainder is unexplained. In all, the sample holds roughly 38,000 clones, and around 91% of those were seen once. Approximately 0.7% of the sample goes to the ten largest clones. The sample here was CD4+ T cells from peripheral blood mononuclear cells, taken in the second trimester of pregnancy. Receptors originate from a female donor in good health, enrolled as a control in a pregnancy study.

CDR3 in amino acids: CASSSTGGTNEKLFF. The CDR3, as DNA: TGTGCCAGCAGTTCTACAGGGGGCACTAATGAAAAACTGTTTTTT. The chain couples TRBV6-5 to TRBJ1-4; 9 bases map to TRBD1. The CDR3 totals 15 residues. The germline V gene has CDR1 MNHEY and CDR2 SVGAGI. After removal of 4 bases from V and 2 bases from J, the junction contained 2 bases not matched to a gene.

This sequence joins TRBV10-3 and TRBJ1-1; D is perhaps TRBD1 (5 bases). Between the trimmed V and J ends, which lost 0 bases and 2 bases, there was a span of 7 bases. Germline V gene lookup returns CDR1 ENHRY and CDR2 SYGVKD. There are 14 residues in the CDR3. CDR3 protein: CAISESRGNTEAFF. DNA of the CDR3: TGTGCCATCAGTGAGTCAAGGGGAAACACTGAAGCTTTCTTT.

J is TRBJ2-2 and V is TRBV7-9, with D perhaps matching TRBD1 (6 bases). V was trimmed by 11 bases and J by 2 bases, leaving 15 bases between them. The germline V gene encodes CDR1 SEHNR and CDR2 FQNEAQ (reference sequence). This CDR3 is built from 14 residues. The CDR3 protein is CAGTGKVNTGELFF. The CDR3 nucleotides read TGTGCCGGCACAGGGAAAGTTAACACCGGGGAGCTGTTTTTT.

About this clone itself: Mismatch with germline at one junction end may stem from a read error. CDR3 in DNA: TGTGCCAGCAGTTGGGACAGAAACATTGAAGCTTTCTTT. It translates to CASSWDRNIEAFF. The gene calls are TRBV6-5 and TRBJ1-1, with TRBD1 identical over 7 bases. This CDR3 contains 13 residues. In germline, CDR1 is MNHEY, CDR2 SVGAGI.

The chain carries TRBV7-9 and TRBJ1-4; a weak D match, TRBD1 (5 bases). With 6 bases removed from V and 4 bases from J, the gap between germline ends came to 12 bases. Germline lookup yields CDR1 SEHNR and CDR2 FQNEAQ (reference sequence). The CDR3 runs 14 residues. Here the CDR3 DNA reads TGTGCCAGCAGTCGGGGGGGGGATAATGAAAAACTGTTTTTT. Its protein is CASSRGGDNEKLFF.

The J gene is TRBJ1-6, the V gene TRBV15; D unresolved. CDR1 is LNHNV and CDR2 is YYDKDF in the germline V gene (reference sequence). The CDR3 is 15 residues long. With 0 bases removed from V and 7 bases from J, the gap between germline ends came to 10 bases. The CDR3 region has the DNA TGTGCCACCAGCAGAGATCCCGTGTTCAATTCACCCCTCCACTTT. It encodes CATSRDPVFNSPLHF. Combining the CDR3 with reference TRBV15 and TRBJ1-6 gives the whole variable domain DAMVIQNPRYQVTQFGKPVTLSCSQTLNHNVMYWYQQKSSQAPKLLFHYYDKDFNNEADTPDNFQSRRPNTSFCFLDIRSPGLGDTAMYLCATSRDPVFNSPLHFGNGTRLTVT.

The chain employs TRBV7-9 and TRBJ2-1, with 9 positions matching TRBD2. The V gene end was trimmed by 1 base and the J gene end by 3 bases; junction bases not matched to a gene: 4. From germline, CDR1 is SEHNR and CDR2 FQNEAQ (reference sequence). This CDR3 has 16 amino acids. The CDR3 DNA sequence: TGTGCCAGCAGCTTAGGGCTAGCGGGGAGCTACAATGAGCAGTTCTTC. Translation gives CASSLGLAGSYNEQFF. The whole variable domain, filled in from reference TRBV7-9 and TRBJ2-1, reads DTGVSQNPRHKITKRGQNVTFRCDPISEHNRLYWYRQTLGQGPEFLTYFQNEAQLEKSRLLSDRFSAERPKGSFSTLEIQRTEQGDSAMYLCASSLGLAGSYNEQFFGPGTRLTVL.

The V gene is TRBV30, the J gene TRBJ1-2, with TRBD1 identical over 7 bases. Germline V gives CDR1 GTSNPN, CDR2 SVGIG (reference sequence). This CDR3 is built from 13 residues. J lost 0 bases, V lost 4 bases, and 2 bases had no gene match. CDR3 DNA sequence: TGTGCCTGGATGACAGGGACTAACTATGGCTACACCTTC. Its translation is CAWMTGTNYGYTF.

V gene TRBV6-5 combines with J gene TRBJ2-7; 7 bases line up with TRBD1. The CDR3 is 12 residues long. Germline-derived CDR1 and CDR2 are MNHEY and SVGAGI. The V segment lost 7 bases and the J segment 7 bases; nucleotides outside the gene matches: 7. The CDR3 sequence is CASTSTGWEQYF. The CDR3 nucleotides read TGTGCCAGCACGTCGACAGGGTGGGAGCAGTACTTC.

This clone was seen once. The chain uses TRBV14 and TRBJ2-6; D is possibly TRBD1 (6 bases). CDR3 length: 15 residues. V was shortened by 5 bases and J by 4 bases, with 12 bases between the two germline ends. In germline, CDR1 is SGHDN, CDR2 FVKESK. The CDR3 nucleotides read TGTGCCAGCAGCTTTACAGGGACCGGGGCCAACGTCCTGACTTTC. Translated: CASSFTGTGANVLTF.

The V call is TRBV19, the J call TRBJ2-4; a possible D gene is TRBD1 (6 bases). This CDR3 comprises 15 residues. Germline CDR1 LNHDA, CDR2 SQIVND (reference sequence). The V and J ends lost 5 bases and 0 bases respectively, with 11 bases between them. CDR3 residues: CASSRTDLAKNIQYF. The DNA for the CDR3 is TGTGCCAGTAGTCGGACAGACCTAGCCAAAAACATTCAGTACTTC.

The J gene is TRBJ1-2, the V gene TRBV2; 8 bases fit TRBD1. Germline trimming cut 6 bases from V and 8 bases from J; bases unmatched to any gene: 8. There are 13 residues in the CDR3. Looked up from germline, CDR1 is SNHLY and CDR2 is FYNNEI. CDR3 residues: CASRDQGAIGYTF. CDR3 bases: TGTGCCAGCAGGGACCAGGGGGCGATCGGCTACACCTTC.

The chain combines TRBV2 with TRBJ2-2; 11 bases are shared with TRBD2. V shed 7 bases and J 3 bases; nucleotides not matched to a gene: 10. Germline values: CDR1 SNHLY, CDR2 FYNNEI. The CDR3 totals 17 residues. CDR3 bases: TGTGCCAGCATTCGTAGCGGGGGGGTCCCGGACACCGGGGAGCTGTTTTTT. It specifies CASIRSGGVPDTGELFF.

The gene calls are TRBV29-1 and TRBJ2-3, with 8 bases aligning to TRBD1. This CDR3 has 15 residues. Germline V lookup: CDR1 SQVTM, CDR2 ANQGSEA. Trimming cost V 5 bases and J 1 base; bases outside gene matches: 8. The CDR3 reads CSVIQGGFGTDTQYF. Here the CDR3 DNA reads TGCAGCGTTATACAGGGGGGTTTTGGCACAGATACGCAGTATTTT.

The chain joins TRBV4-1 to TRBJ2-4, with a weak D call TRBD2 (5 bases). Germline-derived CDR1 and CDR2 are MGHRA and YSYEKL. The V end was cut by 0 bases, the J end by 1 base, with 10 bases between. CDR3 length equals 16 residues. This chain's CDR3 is CASSQDQGGAKNIQYF. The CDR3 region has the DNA TGCGCCAGCAGCCAAGATCAAGGCGGGGCCAAAAACATTCAGTACTTC.

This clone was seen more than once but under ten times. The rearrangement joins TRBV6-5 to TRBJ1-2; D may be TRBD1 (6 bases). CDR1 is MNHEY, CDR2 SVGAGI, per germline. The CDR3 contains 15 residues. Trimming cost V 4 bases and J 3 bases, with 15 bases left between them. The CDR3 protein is CASSSGHGRDYGYTF. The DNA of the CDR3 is TGTGCCAGCAGTTCGGGACACGGCCGGGACTATGGCTACACCTTC.

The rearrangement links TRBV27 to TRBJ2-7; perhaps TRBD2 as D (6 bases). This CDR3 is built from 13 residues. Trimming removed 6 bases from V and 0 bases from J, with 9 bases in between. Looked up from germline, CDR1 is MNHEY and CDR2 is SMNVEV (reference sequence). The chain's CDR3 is CASRGTGSYEQYF. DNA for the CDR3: TGTGCCAGCAGGGGGACTGGCTCCTACGAGCAGTACTTC.

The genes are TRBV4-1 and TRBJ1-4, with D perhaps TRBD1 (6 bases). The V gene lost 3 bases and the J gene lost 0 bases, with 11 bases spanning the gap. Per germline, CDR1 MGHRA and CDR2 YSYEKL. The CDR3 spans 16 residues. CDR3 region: CASSQYGTTTNEKLFF. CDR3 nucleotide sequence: TGCGCCAGCAGCCAGTACGGGACAACAACTAATGAAAAACTGTTTTTT.

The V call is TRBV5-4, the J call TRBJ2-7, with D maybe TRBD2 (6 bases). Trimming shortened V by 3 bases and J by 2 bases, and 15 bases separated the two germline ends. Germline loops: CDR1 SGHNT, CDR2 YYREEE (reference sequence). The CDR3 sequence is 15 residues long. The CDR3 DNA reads TGTGCCAGCAGCTCTCCTGGGGGGACTCCCTACGAGCAGTACTTC. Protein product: CASSSPGGTPYEQYF.

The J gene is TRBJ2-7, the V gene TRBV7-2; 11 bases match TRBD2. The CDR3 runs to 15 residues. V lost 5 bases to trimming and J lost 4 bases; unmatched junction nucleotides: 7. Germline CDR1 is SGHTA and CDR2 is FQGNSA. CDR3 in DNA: TGTGCCAGCAGCGTAATGACTAGCGGGATATACGAGCAGTACTTC. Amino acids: CASSVMTSGIYEQYF.

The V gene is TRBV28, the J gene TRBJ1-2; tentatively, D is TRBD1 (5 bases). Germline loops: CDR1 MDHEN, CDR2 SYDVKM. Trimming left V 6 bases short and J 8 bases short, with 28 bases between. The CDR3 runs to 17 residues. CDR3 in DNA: TGTGCCAGCAGAACCCTGGGGGGAGGAAGATCTGCTGGGGGCTACACCTTC. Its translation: CASRTLGGGRSAGGYTF.

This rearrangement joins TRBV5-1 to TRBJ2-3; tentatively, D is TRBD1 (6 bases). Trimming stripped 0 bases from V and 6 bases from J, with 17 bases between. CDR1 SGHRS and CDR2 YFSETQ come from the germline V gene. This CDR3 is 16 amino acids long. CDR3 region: CASSLAGPGEGDTQYF. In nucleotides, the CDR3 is TGCGCCAGCAGCTTGGCAGGGCCAGGGGAAGGGGATACGCAGTATTTT.

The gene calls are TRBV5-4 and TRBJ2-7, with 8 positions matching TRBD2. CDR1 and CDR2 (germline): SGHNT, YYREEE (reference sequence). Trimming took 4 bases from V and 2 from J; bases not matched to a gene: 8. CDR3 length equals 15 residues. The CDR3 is CASSPAGGLPYEQYF. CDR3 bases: TGTGCCAGCAGCCCGGCGGGGGGTCTTCCCTACGAGCAGTACTTC.

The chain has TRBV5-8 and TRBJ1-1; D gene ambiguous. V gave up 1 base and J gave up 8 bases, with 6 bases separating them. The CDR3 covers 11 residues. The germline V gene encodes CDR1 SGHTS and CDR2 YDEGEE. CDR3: CASSLFQEAFF. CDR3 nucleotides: TGTGCCAGCAGCTTGTTCCAGGAAGCTTTCTTT.

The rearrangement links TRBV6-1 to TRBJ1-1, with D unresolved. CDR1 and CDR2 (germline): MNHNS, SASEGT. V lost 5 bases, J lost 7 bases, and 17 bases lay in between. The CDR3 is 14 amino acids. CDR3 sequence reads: CASSPTSSGLEAFF. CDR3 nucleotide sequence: TGTGCCAGCAGTCCCACCTCTAGTGGCCTTGAAGCTTTCTTT.

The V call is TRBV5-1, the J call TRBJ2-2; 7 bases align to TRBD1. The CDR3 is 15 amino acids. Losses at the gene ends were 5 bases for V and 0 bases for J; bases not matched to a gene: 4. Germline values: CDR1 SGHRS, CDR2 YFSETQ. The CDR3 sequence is CASRAGTANTGELFF. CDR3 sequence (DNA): TGCGCCAGCAGAGCCGGGACAGCGAACACCGGGGAGCTGTTTTTT.